Sequencing of this T cell receptor (beta chain) was carried out in a study of identical twins. Germline V lookup: CDR1 SGHDT, CDR2 YYEEEE. V lost 0 bases, J lost 1 base, and 9 bases lay in between. CDR3 length equals 15 residues. TCRdb re-called the 5' RACE reads with MiXCR, one entry per CDR3 protein. The repertoire holds roughly 750,000 distinct CDR3 sequences, 21% seen once, with about 4.3% in the top ten. These data were also reused for a study on T cells expressing NK-cell markers. That paper states: One of the eight sequenced donors was seronegative, whereas the other seven were HCMV-seropositive.

This clonotype was obtained from a woman younger than 35 in good health. Sequenced: PBMCs. The V and J genes are TRBV5-6 and TRBJ2-3; D perhaps matches TRBD1 (5 bases). DNA for the CDR3: TGTGCCAGCAGCTTGGTGTCACAGGGCACAGATACGCAGTATTTT. Amino acid sequence: CASSLVSQGTDTQYF. The complete variable domain, with remaining parts taken from reference TRBV5-6 and TRBJ2-3, reads DAGVTQSPTHLIKTRGQQVTLRCSPKSGHDTVSWYQQALGQGPQFIFQYYEEEERQRGNFPDRFSGHQFPNYSSELNVNALLLGDSALYLCASSLVSQGTDTQYFGPGTRLTVL.